This T cell receptor beta chain was identified during a study of T cell changes during pregnancy in multiple sclerosis. Assay used: immunoSEQ multiplex PCR; TCRdb lists only in-frame clones, some missing. The sample holds 15,000 or so clones; about 86% are singletons and the top ten take around a fifth. This CDR3 is built from 15 residues. V was clipped by 0 bases and J by 0 bases, with 10 bases between them. Germline V gives CDR1 SGHTS, CDR2 YDEGEE. This clone was counted once. The chain combines TRBV5-8 with TRBJ2-7; perhaps TRBD1 as D (6 bases). This clonotype originated in a female donor with multiple sclerosis, enrolled in a pregnancy study. Source: CD8+ T cells from peripheral blood mononuclear cells, taken in the first trimester of pregnancy. Written as DNA, the CDR3 is TGTGCCAGCAGCTTGGGACAGGCAAGCTCCTACGAGCAGTACTTC. This encodes CASSLGQASSYEQYF.